This T cell receptor beta chain was sequenced during a study of blood T cell repertoires in COVID-19. Original data processing: Counts of nucleated cells, estimated from reference gene primer amplification, were obtained. TCRdb's table, derived via immunoSEQ multiplex PCR, lists solely in-frame clones and lacks some. V, J and clone size derive from that table, while D and trimming were established from the DNA sequence. Of about 320,000 clones in the sample, around nine tenths are singletons; the top ten hold around 5.9%. V was cut by 5 bases and J by 4 bases, with 15 bases left in between. CDR1 and CDR2 from the germline V gene are MNHEY and SVGAGI. CDR3 length: 15 amino acids.

The clonotype was recovered from a woman aged 25 to 45 who had recovered from COVID-19. V is TRBV6-5 and J is TRBJ2-1; the D gene is possibly TRBD1 (6 bases). The source material was PBMCs or T cells enriched from blood (not recorded which). The CDR3 nucleotides read TGTGCCAGCAGTCCAACCCCGGACAGTTACAATGAGCAGTTCTTC. Protein: CASSPTPDSYNEQFF.